This TCR beta chain was obtained from a study of CD8 T cells in Susac syndrome. Multiple sclerosis controls were treatment-naive patients with stable or active relapsing-remitting disease. Notes on the study in general: As the study acknowledged, the number of individuals in its TCR sequencing and HLA analysis was relatively small.

There are 17 residues in the CDR3. Trimming cost V 6 bases and J 0 bases, with 15 bases left between them. The V gene's germline CDR1 is MNHNS and CDR2 SASEGT. Comments on this clonotype: Antigen specificity is unknown.

The RNA input was about 0.5 to 1 ug, and it was reverse transcribed with random hexamers. The CDR3 of TCR beta was amplified by immunoSEQ multiplex PCR across 54 Vbeta and 13 Jbeta. TCRdb recomputed calls from the immunoSEQ multiplex PCR reads with MiXCR, one row per CDR3 protein. The table has fewer than 100,000 distinct CDR3 sequences, roughly nine tenths seen once. The V call is TRBV6-1, the J call TRBJ2-6; D is perhaps TRBD1 or TRBD2 (6 bases each). Sequenced input: CD8+ T cells from PBMCs. The source is a human donor with multiple sclerosis. The CDR3 DNA sequence: TGTGCCAGCAGCCACGGGGGACAAATCTCTGGGGCCAACGTCCTGACTTTC. Protein product: CASSHGGQISGANVLTF.